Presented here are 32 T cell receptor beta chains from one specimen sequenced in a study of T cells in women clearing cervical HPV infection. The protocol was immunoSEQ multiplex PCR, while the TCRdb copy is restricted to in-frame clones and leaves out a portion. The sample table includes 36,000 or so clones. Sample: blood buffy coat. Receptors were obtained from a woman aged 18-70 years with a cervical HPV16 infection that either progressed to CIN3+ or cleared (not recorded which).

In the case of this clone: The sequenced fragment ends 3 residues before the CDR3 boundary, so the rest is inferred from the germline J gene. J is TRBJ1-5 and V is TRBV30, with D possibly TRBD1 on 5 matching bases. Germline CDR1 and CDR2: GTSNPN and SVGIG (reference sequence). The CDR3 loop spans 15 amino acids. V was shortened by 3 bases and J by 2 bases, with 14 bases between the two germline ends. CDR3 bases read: TGTGCCTGGAGGCCCCCAGGGCAAGGCAATCAGCCC. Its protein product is CAWRPPGQGNQP. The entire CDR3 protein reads CAWRPPGQGNQPQHF.

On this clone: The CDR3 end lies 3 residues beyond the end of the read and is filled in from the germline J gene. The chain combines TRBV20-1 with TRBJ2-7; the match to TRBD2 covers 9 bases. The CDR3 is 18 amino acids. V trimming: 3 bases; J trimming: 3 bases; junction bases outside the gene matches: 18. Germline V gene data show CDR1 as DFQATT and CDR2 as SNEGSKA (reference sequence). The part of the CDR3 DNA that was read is TGCAGTGCTAGTACGCTTTCTGGGGCGGGGGGGGCAGGCTACGAG. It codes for CSASTLSGAGGAGYE. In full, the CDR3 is CSASTLSGAGGAGYEQYF.

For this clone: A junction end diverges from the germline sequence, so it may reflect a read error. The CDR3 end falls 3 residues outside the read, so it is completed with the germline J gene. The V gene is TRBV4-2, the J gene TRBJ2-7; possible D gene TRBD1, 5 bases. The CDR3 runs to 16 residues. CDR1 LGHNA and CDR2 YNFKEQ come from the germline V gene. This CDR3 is CASSQDRGTGLGEQYF. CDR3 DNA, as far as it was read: TGCGCCAGCAGCCAAGATAGGGGAACGGGTTTGGGCGAG.

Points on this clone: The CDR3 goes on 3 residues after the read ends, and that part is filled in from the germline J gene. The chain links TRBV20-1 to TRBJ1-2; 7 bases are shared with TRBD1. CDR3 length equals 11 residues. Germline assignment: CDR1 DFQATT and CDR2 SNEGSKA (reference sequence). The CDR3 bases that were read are TGCAGTGCTGGAACGGGACAGTAC. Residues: CSAGTGQY. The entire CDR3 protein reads CSAGTGQYYTF.

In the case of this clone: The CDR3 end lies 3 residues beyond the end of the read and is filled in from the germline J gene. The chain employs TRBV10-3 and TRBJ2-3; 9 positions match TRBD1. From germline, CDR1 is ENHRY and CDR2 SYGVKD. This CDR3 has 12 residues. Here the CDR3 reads CAISADRGTQYF. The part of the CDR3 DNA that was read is TGTGCCATCAGTGCCGACAGGGGGACG.

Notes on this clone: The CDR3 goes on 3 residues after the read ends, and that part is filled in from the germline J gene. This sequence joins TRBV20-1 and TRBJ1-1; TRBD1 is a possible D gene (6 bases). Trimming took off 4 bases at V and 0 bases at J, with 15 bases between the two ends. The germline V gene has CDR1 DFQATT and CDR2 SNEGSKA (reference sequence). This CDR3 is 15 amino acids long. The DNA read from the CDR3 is TGCAGTGCTACTAAAAGGGGGACTATGAACACTGAA. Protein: CSATKRGTMNTE. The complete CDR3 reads CSATKRGTMNTEAFF.

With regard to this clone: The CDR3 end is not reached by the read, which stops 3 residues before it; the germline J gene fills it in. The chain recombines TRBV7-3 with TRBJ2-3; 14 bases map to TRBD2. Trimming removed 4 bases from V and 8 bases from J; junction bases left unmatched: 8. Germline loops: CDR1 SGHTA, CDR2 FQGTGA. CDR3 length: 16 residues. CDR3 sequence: CASSSQTSGGAGTQYF. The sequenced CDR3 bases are TGTGCCAGCAGCTCCCAGACTAGCGGGGGGGCTGGTACG.

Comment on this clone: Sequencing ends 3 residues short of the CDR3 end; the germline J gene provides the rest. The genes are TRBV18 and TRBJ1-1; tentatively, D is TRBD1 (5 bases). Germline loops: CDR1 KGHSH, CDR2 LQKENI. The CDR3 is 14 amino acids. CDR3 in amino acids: CASSPYQGGRGAFF. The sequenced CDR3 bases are TGTGCCAGCTCCCCTTATCAGGGAGGACGTGGA.

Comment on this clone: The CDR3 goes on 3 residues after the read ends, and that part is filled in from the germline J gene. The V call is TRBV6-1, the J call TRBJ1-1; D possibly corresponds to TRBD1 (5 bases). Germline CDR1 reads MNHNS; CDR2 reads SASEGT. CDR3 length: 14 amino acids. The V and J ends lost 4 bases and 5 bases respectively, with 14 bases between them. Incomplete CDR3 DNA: TGTGCCAGCAGTGTAGGTTGGGGGGGAACTGAA. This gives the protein CASSVGWGGTE. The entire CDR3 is CASSVGWGGTEAFF.

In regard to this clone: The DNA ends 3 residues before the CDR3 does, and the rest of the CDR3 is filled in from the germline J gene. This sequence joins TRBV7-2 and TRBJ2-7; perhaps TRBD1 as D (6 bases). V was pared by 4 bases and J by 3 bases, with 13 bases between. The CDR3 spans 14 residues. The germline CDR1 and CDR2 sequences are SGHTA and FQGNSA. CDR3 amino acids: CASSYSRGHYEQYF. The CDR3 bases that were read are TGTGCCAGCAGCTATAGCAGGGGACACTACGAG.

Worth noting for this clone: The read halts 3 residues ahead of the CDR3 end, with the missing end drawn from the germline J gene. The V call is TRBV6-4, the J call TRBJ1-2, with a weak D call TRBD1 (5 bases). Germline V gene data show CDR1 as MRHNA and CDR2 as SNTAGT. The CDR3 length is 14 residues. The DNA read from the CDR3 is TGTGCCAGCAGTGACCCACTTCGGGGGAAAGGC. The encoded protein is CASSDPLRGKG. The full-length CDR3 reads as CASSDPLRGKGYTF.

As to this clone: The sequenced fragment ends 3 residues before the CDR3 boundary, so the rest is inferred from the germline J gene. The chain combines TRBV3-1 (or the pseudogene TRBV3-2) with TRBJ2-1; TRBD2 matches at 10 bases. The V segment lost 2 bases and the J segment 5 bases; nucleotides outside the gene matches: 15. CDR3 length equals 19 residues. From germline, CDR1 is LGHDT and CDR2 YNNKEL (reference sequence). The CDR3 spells CASSQPPNSGRPPDNEQFF. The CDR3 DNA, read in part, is TGTGCCAGCAGCCAACCCCCCAATAGCGGGAGGCCCCCAGACAATGAG.

The CDR3 DNA, read in part, is TGTGCCAGCAGCACCAGGACAGGGGGCGGTTATGGC. As protein: CASSTRTGGGYG. The whole CDR3 reads CASSTRTGGGYGYTF. The V call is TRBV5-4, the J call TRBJ1-2; TRBD1 matches at 11 bases. The read terminates 3 residues ahead of where the CDR3 ends, so the germline J gene completes it. The ends lost 4 bases at V and 5 bases at J; junction bases unmatched: 7. This CDR3 has 15 residues. Germline lookup yields CDR1 SGHNT and CDR2 YYREEE (reference sequence). Full variable domain (outside the CDR3, taken from reference TRBV5-4 and TRBJ1-2): ETGVTQSPTHLIKTRGQQVTLRCSSQSGHNTVSWYQQALGQGPQFIFQYYREEENGRGNFPPRFSGLQFPNYSSELNVNALELDDSALYLCASSTRTGGGYGYTFGSGTRLTVV.

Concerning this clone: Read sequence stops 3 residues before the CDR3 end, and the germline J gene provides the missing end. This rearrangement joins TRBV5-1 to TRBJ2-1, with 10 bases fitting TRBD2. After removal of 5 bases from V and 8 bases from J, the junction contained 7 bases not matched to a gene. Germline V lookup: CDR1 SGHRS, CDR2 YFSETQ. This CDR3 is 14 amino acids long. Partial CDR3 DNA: TGCGCCAGCAGGTTAGCGGGAGGATCCTATGAG. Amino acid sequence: CASRLAGGSYE. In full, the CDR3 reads CASRLAGGSYEQFF. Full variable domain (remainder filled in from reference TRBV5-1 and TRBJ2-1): KAGVTQTPRYLIKTRGQQVTLSCSPISGHRSVSWYQQTPGQGLQFLFEYFSETQRNKGNFPGRFSGRQFSNSRSEMNVSTLELGDSALYLCASRLAGGSYEQFFGPGTRLTVL.

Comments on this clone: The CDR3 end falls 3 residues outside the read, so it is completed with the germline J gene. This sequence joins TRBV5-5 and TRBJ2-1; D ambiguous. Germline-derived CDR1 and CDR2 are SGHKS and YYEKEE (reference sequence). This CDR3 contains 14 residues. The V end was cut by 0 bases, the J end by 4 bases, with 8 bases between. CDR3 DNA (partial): TGTGCCAGCAGCTTGGGAGACATTTACAATGAG. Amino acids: CASSLGDIYNE. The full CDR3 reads CASSLGDIYNEQFF.

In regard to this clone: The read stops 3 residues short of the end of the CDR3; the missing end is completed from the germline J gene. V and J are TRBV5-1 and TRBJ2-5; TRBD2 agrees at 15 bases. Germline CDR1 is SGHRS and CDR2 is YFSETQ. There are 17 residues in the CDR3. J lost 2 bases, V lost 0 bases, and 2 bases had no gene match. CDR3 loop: CASSLAGTSGGQETQYF. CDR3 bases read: TGCGCCAGCAGCTTGGCCGGGACTAGCGGGGGGCAAGAGACC.

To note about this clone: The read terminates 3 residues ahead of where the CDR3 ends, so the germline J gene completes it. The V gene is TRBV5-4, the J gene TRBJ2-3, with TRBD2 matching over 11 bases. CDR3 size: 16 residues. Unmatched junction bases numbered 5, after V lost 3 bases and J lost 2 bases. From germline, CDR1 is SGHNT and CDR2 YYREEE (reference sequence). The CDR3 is CASSSSTSGNTDTQYF. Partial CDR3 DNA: TGTGCCAGCAGCTCTTCGACTAGCGGGAACACAGATACG.

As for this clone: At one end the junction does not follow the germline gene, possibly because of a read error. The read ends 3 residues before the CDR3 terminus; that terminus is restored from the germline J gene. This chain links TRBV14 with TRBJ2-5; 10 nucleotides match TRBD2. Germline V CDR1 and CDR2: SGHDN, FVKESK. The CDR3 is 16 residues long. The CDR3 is CASGQARLAGVETQYF. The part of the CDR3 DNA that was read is TGTGCCAGCGGCCAAGCTCGCCTAGCGGGAGTGGAGACC.

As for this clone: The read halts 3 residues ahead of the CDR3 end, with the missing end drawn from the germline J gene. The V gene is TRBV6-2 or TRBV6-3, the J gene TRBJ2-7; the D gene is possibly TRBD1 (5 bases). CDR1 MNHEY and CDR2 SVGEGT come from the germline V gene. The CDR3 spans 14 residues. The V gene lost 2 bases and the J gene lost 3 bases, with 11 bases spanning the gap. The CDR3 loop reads CASSYLAGIYEQYF. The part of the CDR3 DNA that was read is TGTGCCAGCAGTTACCTCGCAGGGATCTACGAG.

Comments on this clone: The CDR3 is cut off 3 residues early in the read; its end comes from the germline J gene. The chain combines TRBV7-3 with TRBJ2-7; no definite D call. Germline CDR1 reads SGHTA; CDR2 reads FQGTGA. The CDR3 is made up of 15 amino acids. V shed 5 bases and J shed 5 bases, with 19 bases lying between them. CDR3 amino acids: CASSPRATQYNEQYF. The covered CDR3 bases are TGTGCCAGCAGCCCAAGGGCTACCCAGTATAACGAG. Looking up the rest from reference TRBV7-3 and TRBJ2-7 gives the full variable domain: GAGVSQTPSNKVTEKGKYVELRCDPISGHTALYWYRQSLGQGPEFLIYFQGTGAADDSGLPNDRFFAVRPEGSVSTLKIQRTERGDSAVYLCASSPRATQYNEQYFGPGTRLTVT.

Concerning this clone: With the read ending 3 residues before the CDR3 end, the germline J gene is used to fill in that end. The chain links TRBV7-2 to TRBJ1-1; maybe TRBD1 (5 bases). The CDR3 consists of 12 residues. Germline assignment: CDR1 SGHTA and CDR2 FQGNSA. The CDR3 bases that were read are TGTGCCAGCAGCTTAGTGGGGGGGGGA. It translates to CASSLVGGG. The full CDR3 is CASSLVGGGAFF.

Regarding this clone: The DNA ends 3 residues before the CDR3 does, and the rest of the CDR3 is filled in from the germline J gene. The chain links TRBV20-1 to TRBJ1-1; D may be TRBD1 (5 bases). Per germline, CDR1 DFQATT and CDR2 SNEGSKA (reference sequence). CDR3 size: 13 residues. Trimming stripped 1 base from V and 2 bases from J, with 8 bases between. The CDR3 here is CSARVQENTEAFF. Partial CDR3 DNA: TGCAGTGCTAGAGTACAGGAAAACACTGAA.

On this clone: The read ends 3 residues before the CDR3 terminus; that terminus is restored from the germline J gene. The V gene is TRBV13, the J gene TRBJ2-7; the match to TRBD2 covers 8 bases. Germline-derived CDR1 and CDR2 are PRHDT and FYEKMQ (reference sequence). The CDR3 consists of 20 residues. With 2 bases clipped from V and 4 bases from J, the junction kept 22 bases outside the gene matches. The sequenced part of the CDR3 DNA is TGTGCCAGCAGCTTATCTCCCCGGGGGGGCCCCCGGACAAGGAATTACGAG. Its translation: CASSLSPRGGPRTRNYE. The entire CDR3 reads CASSLSPRGGPRTRNYEQYF.

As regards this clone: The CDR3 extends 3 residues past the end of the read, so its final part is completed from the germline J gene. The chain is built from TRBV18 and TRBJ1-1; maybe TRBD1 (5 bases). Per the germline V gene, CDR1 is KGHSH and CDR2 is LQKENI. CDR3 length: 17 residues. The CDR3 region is CASSTTSGGYQRATAFF. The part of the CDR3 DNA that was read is TGTGCCAGCTCGACAACTAGCGGGGGGTACCAAAGGGCGACA.

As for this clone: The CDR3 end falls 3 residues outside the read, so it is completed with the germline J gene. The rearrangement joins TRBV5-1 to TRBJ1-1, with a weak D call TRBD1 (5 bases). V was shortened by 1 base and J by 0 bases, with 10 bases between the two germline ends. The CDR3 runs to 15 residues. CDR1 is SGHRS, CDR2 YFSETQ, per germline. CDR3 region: CASSLRQGLNTEAFF. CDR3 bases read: TGCGCCAGCAGCTTGCGGCAGGGATTGAACACTGAA.

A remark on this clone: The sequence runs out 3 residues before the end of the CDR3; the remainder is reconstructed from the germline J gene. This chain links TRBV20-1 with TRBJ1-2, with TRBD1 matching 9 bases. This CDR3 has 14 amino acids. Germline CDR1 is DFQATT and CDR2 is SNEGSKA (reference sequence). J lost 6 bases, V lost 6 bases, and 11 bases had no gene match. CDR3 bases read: TGCAGTGCCCTCCACCCCGGGACAGGGAATGGC. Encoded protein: CSALHPGTGNG. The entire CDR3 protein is CSALHPGTGNGYTF.

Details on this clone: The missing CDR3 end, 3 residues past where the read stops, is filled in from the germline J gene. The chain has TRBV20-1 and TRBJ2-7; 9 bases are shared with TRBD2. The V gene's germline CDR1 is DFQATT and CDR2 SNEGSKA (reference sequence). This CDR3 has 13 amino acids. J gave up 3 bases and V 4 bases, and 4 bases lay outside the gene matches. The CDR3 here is CSATSGMIYEQYF. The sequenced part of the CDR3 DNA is TGCAGTGCTACTAGCGGGATGATCTACGAG.

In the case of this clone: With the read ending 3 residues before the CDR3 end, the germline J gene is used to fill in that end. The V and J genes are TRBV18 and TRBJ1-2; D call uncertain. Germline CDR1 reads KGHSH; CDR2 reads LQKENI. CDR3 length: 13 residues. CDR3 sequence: CASSAARIDTYTF. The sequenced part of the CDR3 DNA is TGTGCCAGCTCAGCAGCGAGGATAGATACC.

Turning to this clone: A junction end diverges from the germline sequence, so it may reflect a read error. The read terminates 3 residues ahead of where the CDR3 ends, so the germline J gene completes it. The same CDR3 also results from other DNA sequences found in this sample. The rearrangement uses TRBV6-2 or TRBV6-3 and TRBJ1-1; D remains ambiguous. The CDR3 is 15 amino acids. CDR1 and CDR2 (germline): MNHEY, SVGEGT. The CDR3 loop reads CASSYSRLMNTEAFF. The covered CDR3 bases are TGTGCCAGCAGTTACTCACGACTGATGAACACCGAA.

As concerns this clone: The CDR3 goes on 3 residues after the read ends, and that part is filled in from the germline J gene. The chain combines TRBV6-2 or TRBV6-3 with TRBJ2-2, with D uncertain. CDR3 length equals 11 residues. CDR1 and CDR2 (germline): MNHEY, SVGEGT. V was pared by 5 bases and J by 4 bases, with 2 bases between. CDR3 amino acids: CASSLTGELFF. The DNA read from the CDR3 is TGTGCCAGCAGTCTCACCGGGGAG.

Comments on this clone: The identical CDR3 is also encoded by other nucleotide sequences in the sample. The part of the CDR3 DNA that was read is TGTGCCAGCTCCCCCCCGGCAGGGCGATACACTGAA. Translating it yields CASSPPAGRYTE. Given in full, the CDR3 is CASSPPAGRYTEAFF. This chain joins TRBV18 and TRBJ1-1, with a possible D match to TRBD1 (5 bases). The sequenced fragment ends 3 residues before the CDR3 boundary, so the rest is inferred from the germline J gene. V was cut by 6 bases and J by 3 bases, with 17 bases left in between. Germline lookup yields CDR1 KGHSH and CDR2 LQKENI. This CDR3 is 15 amino acids long. Together with reference TRBV18 and TRBJ1-1, the CDR3 gives the full variable domain: NAGVMQNPRHLVRRRGQEARLRCSPMKGHSHVYWYRQLPEEGLKFMVYLQKENIIDESGMPKERFSAEFPKEGPSILRIQQVVRGDSAAYFCASSPPAGRYTEAFFGQGTRLTVV.

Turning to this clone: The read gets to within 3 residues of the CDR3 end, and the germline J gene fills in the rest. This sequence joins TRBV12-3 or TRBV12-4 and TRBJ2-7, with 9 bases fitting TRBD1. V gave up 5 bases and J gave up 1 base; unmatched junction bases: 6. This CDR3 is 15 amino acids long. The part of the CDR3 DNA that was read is TGTGCCAGCAGTACTCCGGGACAGGGTTCCTACGAG. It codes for CASSTPGQGSYE. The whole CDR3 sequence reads CASSTPGQGSYEQYF.